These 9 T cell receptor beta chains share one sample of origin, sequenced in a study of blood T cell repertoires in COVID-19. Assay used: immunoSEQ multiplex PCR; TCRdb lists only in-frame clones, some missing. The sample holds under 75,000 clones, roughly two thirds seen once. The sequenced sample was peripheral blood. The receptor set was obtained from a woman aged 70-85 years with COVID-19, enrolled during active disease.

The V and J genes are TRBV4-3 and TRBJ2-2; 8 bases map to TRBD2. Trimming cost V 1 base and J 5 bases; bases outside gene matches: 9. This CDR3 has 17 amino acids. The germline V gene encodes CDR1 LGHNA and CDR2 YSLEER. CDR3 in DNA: TGCGCCAGCAGCCAAGGGACAGCGGGAGTGGGGACCGGGGAGCTGTTTTTT. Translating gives CASSQGTAGVGTGELFF.

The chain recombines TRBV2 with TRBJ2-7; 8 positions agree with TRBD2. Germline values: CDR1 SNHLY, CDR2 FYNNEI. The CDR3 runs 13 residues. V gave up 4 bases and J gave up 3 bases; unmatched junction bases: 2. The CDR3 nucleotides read TGTGCCAGCAGTGCGCTAGCGGGCTACGAGCAGTACGTC. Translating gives CASSALAGYEQYV.

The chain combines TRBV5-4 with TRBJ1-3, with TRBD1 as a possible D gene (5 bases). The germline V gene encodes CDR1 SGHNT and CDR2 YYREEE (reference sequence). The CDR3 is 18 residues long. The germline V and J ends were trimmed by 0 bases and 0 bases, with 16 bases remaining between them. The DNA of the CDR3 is TGTGCCAGCAGCTTGGAGGGCTTGCCAGGGTCCTCTGGAAACACCATATATTTT. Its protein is CASSLEGLPGSSGNTIYF.

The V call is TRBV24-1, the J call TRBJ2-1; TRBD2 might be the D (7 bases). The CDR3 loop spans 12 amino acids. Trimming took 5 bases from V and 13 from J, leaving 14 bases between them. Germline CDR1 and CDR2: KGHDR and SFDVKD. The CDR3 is CATSAGGSPQFF. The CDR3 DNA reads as TGTGCCACCAGTGCGGGGGGCTCTCCTCAGTTCTTC.

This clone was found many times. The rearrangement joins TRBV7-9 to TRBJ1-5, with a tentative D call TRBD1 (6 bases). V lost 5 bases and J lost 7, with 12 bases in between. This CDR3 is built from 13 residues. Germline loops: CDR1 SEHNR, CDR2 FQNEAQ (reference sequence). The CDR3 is CASSTGTRQPQHF. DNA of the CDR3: TGTGCCAGCAGCACAGGGACCCGCCAGCCCCAGCATTTT.

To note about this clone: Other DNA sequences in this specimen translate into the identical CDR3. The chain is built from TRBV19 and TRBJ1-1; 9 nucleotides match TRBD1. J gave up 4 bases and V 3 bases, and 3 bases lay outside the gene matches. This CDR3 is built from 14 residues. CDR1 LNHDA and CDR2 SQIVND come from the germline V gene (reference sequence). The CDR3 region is CASSIGTGTTEAFF. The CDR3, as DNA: TGTGCCAGTAGTATTGGGACAGGGACCACTGAAGCTTTCTTT.

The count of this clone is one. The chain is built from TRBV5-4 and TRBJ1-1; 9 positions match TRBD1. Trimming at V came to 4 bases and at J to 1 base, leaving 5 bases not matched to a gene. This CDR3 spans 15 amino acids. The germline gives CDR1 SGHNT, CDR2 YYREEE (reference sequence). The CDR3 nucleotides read TGTGCCAGCAGCCGACCGGGACAGGGGAACACTGAAGCTTTCTTT. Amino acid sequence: CASSRPGQGNTEAFF.

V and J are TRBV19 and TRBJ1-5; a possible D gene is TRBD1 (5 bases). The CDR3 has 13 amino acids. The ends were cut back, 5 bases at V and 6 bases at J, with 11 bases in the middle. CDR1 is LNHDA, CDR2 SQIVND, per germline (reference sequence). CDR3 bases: TGTGCCAGTAGTTCTCGACAGAGTCAGCCCCAGCATTTT. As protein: CASSSRQSQPQHF.

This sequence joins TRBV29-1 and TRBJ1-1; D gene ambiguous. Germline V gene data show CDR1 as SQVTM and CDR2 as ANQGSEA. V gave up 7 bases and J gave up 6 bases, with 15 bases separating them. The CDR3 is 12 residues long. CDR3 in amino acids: CSAWTLSAEAFF. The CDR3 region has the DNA TGCAGCGCTTGGACCCTTAGCGCTGAAGCTTTCTTT.